The clone carrying this T cell receptor beta chain was observed a handful of times. The data were taken from a study of blood T cells in healthy people across ages. Every donor gave 8 to 10 milliliters of peripheral blood. Per sample, at least 5 micrograms of total RNA were extracted. Through a sample-barcoded 5' primer and a J-beta primer mix, a second PCR was run for roughly 7 to 12 cycles. With 12 random nucleotides, a template-switch adaptor tagged each individual cDNA molecule. TCRdb independently ran MiXCR on the 5' RACE reads; one entry per CDR3 protein. Of over 1,500,000 distinct CDR3 sequences in the sample, around 48% were seen once. The receptor comes from a woman aged 40 to 49 in good health. The material sequenced was blood.

The DNA for the CDR3 is TGTGCCAGCAGCGTAGCTGAGGGGGCCGGGGGAAACACCATATATTTT. Protein product: CASSVAEGAGGNTIYF. The genes are TRBV9 and TRBJ1-3; 7 nucleotides agree with TRBD1. CDR1 and CDR2 from the germline V gene are SGDLS and YYNGEE. The V and J ends lost 0 bases and 4 bases, in that order; junction bases with no gene match: 7. CDR3 length equals 16 residues.